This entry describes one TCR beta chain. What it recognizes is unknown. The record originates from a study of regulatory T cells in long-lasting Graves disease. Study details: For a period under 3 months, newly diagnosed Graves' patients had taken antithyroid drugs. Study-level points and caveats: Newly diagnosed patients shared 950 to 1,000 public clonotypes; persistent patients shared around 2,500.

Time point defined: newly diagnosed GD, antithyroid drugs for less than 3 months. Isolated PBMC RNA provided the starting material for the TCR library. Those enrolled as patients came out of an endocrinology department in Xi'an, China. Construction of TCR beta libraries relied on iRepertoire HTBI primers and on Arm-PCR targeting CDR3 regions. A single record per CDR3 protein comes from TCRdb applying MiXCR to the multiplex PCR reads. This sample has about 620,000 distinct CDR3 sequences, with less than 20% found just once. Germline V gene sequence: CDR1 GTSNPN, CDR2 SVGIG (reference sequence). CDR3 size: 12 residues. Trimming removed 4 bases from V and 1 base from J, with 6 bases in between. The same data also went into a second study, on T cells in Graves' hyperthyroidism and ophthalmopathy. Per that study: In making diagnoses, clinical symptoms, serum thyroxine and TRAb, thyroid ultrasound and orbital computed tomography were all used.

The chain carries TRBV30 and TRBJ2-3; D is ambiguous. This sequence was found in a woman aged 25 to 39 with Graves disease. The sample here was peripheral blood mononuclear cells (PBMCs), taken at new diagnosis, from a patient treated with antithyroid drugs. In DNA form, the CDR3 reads TGTGCCTGGACCAGCGGCACAGATACGCAGTATTTT. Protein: CAWTSGTDTQYF.